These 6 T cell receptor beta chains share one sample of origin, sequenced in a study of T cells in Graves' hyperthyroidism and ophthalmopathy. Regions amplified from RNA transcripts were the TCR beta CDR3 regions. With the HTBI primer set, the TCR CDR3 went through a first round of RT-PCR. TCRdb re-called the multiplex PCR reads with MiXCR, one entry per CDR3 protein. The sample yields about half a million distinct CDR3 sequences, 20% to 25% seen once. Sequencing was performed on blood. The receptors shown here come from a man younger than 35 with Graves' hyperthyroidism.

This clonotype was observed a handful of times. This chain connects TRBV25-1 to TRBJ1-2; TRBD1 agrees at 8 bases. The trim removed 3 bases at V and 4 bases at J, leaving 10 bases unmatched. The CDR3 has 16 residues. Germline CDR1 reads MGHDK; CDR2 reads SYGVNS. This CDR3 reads CASSDSQGAAGYGYTF. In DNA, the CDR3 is TGTGCCAGCAGTGATAGCCAGGGGGCTGCGGGCTATGGCTACACCTTC.

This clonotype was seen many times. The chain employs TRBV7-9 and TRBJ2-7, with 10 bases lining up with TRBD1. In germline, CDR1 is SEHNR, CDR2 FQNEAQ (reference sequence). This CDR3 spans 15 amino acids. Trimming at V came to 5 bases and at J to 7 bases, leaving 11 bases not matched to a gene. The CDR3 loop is CASSPPGTGVGEQYF. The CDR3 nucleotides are TGTGCCAGCAGCCCCCCCGGGACAGGGGTAGGGGAGCAGTACTTC.

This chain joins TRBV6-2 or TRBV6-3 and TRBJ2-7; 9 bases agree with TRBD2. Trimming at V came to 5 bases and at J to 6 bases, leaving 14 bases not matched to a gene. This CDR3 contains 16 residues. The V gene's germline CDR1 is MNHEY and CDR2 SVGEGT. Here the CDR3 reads CASSPAFAGGPGEQYF. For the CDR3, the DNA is TGTGCCAGCAGTCCGGCGTTCGCGGGGGGGCCCGGCGAGCAGTACTTC.

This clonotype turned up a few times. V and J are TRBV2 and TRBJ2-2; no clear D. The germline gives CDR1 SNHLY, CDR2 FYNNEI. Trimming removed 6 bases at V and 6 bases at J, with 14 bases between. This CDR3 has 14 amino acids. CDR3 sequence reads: CASSAMGFPGELFF. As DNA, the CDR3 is TGTGCCAGCAGCGCGATGGGGTTTCCCGGGGAGCTGTTTTTT.

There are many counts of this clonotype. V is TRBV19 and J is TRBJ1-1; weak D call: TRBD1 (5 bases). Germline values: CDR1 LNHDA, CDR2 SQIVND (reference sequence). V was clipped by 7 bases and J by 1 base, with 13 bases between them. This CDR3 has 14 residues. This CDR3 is CASTDWDGNTEAFF. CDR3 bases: TGTGCCAGTACCGATTGGGACGGGAACACTGAAGCTTTCTTT.

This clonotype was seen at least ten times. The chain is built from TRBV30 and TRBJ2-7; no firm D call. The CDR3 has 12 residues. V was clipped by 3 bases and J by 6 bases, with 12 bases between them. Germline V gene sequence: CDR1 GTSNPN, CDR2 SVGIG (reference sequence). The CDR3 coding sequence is TGTGCCTGGAGCCCCGACGTCACCGAGCAGTACTTC. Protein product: CAWSPDVTEQYF.